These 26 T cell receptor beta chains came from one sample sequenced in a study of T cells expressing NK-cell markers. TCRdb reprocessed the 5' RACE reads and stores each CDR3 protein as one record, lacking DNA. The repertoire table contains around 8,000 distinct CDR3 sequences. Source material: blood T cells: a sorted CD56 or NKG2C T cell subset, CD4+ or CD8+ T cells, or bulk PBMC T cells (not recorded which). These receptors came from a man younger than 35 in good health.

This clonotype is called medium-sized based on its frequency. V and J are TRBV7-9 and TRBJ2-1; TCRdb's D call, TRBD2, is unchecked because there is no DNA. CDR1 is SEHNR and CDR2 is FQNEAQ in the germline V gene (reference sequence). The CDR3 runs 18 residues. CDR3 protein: CASSRPEGLAGDYNEQFF.

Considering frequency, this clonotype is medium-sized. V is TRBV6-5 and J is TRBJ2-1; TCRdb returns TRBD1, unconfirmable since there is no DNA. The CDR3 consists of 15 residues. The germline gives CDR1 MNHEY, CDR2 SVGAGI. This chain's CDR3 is CASSYRGESYNEQFF.

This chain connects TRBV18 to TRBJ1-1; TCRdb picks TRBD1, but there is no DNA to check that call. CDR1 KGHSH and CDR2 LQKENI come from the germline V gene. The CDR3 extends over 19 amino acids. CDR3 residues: CASSPPLRDRGYRNTEAFF.

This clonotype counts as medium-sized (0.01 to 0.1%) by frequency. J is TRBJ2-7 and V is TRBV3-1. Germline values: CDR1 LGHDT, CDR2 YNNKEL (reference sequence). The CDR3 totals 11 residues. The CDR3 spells CASSQGYEQYF.

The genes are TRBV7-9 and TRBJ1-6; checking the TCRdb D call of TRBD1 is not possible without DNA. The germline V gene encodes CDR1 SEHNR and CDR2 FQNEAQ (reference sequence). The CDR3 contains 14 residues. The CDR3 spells CASTLQGAESPLHF.

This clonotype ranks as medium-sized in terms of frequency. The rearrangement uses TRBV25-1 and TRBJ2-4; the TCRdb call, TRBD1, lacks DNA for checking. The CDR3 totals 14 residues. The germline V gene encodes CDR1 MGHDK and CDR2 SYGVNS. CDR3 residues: CASSVPPGQSFQYF. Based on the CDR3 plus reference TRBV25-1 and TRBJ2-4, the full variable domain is EADIYQTPRYLVIGTGKKITLECSQTMGHDKMYWYQQDPGMELHLIHYSYGVNSTEKGDLSSESTVSRIRTEHFPLTLESARPSHTSQYLCASSVPPGQSFQYFGAGTRLSVL.

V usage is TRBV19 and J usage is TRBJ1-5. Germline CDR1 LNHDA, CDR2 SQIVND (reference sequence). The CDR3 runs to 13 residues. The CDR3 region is CASSLAGGQPQHF.

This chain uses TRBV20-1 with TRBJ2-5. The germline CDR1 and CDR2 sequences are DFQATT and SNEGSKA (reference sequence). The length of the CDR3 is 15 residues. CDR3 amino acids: CSARDRLAGMKTQYF.

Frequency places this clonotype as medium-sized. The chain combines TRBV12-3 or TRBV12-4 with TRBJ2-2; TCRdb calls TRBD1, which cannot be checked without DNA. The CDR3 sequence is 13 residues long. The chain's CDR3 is CASRGQGAGELFF.

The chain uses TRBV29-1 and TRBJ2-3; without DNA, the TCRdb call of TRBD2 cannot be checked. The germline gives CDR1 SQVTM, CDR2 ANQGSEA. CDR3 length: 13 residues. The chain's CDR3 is CSVGLLNTDTQYF.

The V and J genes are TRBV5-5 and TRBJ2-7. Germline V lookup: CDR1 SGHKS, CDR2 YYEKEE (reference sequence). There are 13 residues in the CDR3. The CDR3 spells CASSSGTPYEQYF.

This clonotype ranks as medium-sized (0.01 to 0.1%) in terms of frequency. CDR3 sequence: CSASSSGERYEQYF. This chain joins TRBV20-1 and TRBJ2-7; checking the TCRdb D call of TRBD1 is not possible without DNA. Germline V gene lookup returns CDR1 DFQATT and CDR2 SNEGSKA (reference sequence). There are 14 residues in the CDR3.

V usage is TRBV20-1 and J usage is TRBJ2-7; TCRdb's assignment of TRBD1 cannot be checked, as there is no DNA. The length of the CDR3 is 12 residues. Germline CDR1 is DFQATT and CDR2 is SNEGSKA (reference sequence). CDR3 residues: CSAHRQGSEQYF.

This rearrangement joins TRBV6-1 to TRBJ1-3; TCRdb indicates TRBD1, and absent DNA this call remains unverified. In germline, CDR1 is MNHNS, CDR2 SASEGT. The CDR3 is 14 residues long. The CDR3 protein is CASDQGGSGNTIYF.

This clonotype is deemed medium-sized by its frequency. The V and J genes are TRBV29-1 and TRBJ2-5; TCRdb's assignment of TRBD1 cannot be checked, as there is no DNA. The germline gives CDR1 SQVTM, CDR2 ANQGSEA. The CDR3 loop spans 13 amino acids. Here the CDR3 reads CSAGTGNQETQYF.

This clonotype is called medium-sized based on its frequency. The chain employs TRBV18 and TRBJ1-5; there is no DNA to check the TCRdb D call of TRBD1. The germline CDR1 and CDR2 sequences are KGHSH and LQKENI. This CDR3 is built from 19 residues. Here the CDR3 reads CASSPRQVPGDFSNQPQHF.

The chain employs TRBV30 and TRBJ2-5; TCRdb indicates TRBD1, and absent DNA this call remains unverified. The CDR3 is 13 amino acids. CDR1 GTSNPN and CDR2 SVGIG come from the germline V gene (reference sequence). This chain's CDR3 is CAWRGGGGRTQYF.

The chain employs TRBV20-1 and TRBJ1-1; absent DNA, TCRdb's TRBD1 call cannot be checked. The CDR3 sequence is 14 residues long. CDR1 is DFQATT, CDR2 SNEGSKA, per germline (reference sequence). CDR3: CSAGYRGQWTEAFF.

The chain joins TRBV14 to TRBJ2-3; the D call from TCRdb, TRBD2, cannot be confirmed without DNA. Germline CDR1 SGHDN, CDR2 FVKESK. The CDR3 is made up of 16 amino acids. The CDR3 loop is CASSQVTGLAGGTQYF.

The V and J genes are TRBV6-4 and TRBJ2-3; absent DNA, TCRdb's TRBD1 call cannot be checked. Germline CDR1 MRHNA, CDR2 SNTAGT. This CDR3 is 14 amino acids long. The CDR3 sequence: CASSEAGGRDTQYF.

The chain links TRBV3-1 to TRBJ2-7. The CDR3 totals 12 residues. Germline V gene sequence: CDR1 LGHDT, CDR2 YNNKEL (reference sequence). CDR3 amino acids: CASSQGRGEQYF.

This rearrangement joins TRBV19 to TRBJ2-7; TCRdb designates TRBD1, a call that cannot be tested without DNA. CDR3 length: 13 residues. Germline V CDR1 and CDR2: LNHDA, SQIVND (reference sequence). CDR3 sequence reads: CASSPRTGGEQYF.

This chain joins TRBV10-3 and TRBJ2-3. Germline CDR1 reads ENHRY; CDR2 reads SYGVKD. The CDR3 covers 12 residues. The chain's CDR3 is CAISEGTDTQYF.

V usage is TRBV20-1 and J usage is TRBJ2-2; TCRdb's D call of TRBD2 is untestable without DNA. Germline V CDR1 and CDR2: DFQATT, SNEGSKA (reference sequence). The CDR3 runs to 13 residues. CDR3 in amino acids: CSASGSNTGELFF.

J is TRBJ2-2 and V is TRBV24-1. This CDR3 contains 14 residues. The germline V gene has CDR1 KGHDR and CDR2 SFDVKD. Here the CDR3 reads CATSLSDNTGELFF.

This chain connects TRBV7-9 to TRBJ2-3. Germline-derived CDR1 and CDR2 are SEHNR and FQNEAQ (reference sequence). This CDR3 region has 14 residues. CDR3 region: CASSLGRSTDTQYF.